These 18 T cell receptor beta chains share one sample of origin, sequenced in a study of a mutant IDH1 vaccine in newly diagnosed glioma. No antigen is known for these receptors. Time point denoted: week 47, end of study. Vaccine doses each comprised 300 ug of mutant IDH1 20-mer peptide, with topical imiquimod. Produced via immunoSEQ multiplex PCR; TCRdb's table is partial and in-frame only. This table has tens of thousands of clones, about 86% appearing once. The specimen comprised PBMCs, sampled from a glioma patient whose treatment included an IDH1 peptide vaccine. These receptors were obtained from a woman aged 25-40 years with glioma.

The J gene is TRBJ2-7, the V gene TRBV6-5; no reliable D call. Germline lookup yields CDR1 MNHEY and CDR2 SVGAGI. The CDR3 loop spans 13 amino acids. V was pared by 2 bases and J by 6 bases, with 11 bases between. The CDR3 loop is CASSYLEAAEQYF. The DNA of the CDR3 is TGTGCCAGCAGTTACCTCGAGGCCGCCGAGCAGTACTTC.

The chain couples TRBV7-9 to TRBJ2-1; D unclear. Germline CDR1 SEHNR, CDR2 FQNEAQ (reference sequence). The V end lost 3 bases, the J end lost 5 bases, and 8 bases lay between the germline ends. CDR3 length: 13 residues. The CDR3 here is CASSLARNNEQFF. Written as DNA, the CDR3 is TGTGCCAGCAGCTTGGCCAGGAACAATGAGCAGTTCTTC.

A remark on this clone: Its ends do not fully match the called genes, so a read error is possible. The rearrangement uses TRBV7-2 and TRBJ1-4; the D is unclear. The CDR3 length is 13 residues. Germline CDR1 reads SGHTA; CDR2 reads FQGNSA. The CDR3 protein is CASSLGSTEHAVF. The CDR3 region has the DNA TGTGCCAGCAGCTTAGGGTCTACAGAGCACGCAGTTTTT. Filled out from reference TRBV7-2 and TRBJ1-4, the complete variable domain reads GAGVSQSPSNKVTEKGKDVELRCDPISGHTALYWYRQSLGQGLEFLIYFQGNSAPDKSGLPSDRFSAERTGGSVSTLTIQRTQQEDSAVYLCASSLGSTEHAVFGSGTQLSVL.

The rearrangement links TRBV5-4 to TRBJ2-4; D might be TRBD1 or TRBD2, each matching 6 bases. The CDR3 extends over 14 amino acids. Germline loops: CDR1 SGHNT, CDR2 YYREEE (reference sequence). Trimming removed 2 bases from V and 5 bases from J, with 11 bases in between. The CDR3 loop reads CASSFLGGENIQYF. The CDR3, as DNA: TGTGCCAGCAGCTTTCTCGGGGGCGAAAACATTCAGTACTTC. Full variable domain (rest looked up from reference TRBV5-4 and TRBJ2-4): ETGVTQSPTHLIKTRGQQVTLRCSSQSGHNTVSWYQQALGQGPQFIFQYYREEENGRGNFPPRFSGLQFPNYSSELNVNALELDDSALYLCASSFLGGENIQYFGAGTRLSVL.

The chain has TRBV6-1 and TRBJ2-3, with D possibly matching TRBD2 (5 bases). V was trimmed by 6 bases and J by 2 bases, leaving 9 bases between them. This CDR3 has 13 residues. Germline V lookup: CDR1 MNHNS, CDR2 SASEGT. Here the CDR3 reads CASSPGNTDTQYF. The CDR3 DNA follows: TGTGCCAGCAGCCCGGGGAACACAGATACGCAGTATTTT.

V gene TRBV6-5 combines with J gene TRBJ2-7; 7 bases agree with TRBD2. This CDR3 is built from 14 residues. Germline lookup yields CDR1 MNHEY and CDR2 SVGAGI. V trimming: 3 bases; J trimming: 3 bases; junction bases outside the gene matches: 5. The CDR3 DNA is TGTGCCAGCAGTTATGCCCCGGGGGGCTACGAGCAGTACTTC. Protein: CASSYAPGGYEQYF.

V is TRBV2 and J is TRBJ2-7; D ambiguous. This CDR3 comprises 11 residues. V was shortened by 3 bases and J by 7 bases, with 7 bases between the two germline ends. Germline loops: CDR1 SNHLY, CDR2 FYNNEI. The CDR3 sequence: CASSDYWEQYF. The CDR3 region has the DNA TGTGCCAGCAGTGATTATTGGGAGCAGTACTTC.

The chain couples TRBV11-2 to TRBJ1-1; D gene ambiguous. Germline V gene data show CDR1 as SGHAT and CDR2 as FQNNGV. The CDR3 length is 14 residues. Between the trimmed V and J ends, which lost 1 base and 3 bases, there was a span of 9 bases. CDR3: CASSLGHAHTEAFF. CDR3 DNA: TGTGCCAGCAGCTTAGGCCACGCACACACTGAAGCTTTCTTT.

V gene TRBV5-6 combines with J gene TRBJ2-1; possibly TRBD2 for D (6 bases). This CDR3 has 16 amino acids. V gave up 0 bases and J gave up 8 bases, with 18 bases separating them. Germline V gene lookup returns CDR1 SGHDT and CDR2 YYEEEE. The CDR3 here is CASSLAGGVGSDEQFF. CDR3 nucleotide sequence: TGTGCCAGCAGCTTGGCCGGAGGGGTCGGGAGCGATGAGCAGTTCTTC.

V is TRBV10-3 and J is TRBJ2-1; 8 positions agree with TRBD1. CDR3 length equals 12 residues. With 3 bases clipped from V and 8 bases from J, the junction kept 0 bases outside the gene matches. From germline, CDR1 is ENHRY and CDR2 SYGVKD. CDR3 DNA: TGTGCCATCAGTGAACAGGGGGATGAGCAGTTCTTC. This codes for CAISEQGDEQFF.

By frequency in the sample, this clone is medium-sized. The rearrangement joins TRBV7-7 to TRBJ2-2, with unresolved D. CDR3 length: 15 residues. V lost 4 bases and J 0 bases, leaving 9 bases between the germline ends. Germline V CDR1 and CDR2: SSHAT, FNYEAQ (reference sequence). CDR3 in DNA: TGTGCCAGCAGCTCCACCCAAGCGAACACCGGGGAGCTGTTTTTT. Translating gives CASSSTQANTGELFF.

The chain combines TRBV30 with TRBJ2-3; possibly TRBD1 for D (6 bases). Trimming left V 6 bases short and J 0 bases short, with 13 bases between. The CDR3 length is 14 residues. Germline lookup yields CDR1 GTSNPN and CDR2 SVGIG (reference sequence). The CDR3 loop reads CACRQRGSTDTQYF. CDR3 nucleotides: TGTGCCTGCCGCCAAAGGGGGAGCACAGATACGCAGTATTTT.

V gene TRBV19 combines with J gene TRBJ1-5; 10 bases map to TRBD1. Germline V gene data show CDR1 as LNHDA and CDR2 as SQIVND (reference sequence). The CDR3 is made up of 17 amino acids. V shed 5 bases, J shed 4 bases, and the junction held 11 bases outside the gene matches. CDR3 coding DNA: TGTGCCAGTAGTCCGTTGGGGGACAGGGGAACTAATCAGCCCCAGCATTTT. Translating it yields CASSPLGDRGTNQPQHF.

The chain uses TRBV6-5 and TRBJ1-1; maybe TRBD1 (5 bases). Trimming pared 4 bases from V and 5 bases from J, leaving 14 bases between. Germline-derived CDR1 and CDR2 are MNHEY and SVGAGI. This CDR3 spans 14 amino acids. CDR3 nucleotide sequence: TGTGCCAGCAGTTCGACGCGGGGCTGGACTGAAGCTTTCTTT. Encoded protein: CASSSTRGWTEAFF.

The chain is built from TRBV4-1 and TRBJ1-1, with 7 bases lining up with TRBD1. Losses at the gene ends were 0 bases for V and 0 bases for J; bases not matched to a gene: 13. Germline CDR1 MGHRA, CDR2 YSYEKL. The CDR3 loop spans 19 amino acids. DNA for the CDR3: TGCGCCAGCAGCCAAGATCCGGGACAGCCAGCCCCAATGAACACTGAAGCTTTCTTT. It yields the protein CASSQDPGQPAPMNTEAFF.

V is TRBV19 and J is TRBJ1-5, with TRBD1 identical over 8 bases. V lost 9 bases, J lost 4 bases, and 8 bases stayed unmatched. The CDR3 consists of 14 residues. Germline V gene lookup returns CDR1 LNHDA and CDR2 SQIVND (reference sequence). The CDR3 loop is CASTPGDRNQPQHF. As DNA, the CDR3 is TGTGCCAGCACCCCCGGGGACAGGAATCAGCCCCAGCATTTT.

This sequence joins TRBV2 and TRBJ1-1; TRBD1 matches 7 bases. J was trimmed by 5 bases and V by 10 bases; bases with no gene match: 13. CDR1 is SNHLY, CDR2 FYNNEI, per germline. This CDR3 has 14 amino acids. This CDR3 reads CATPGRGRGTEAFF. The CDR3 coding sequence is TGTGCCACCCCGGGTAGGGGCAGGGGGACTGAAGCTTTCTTT.

The V call is TRBV6-5, the J call TRBJ1-6; D is undetermined. V was trimmed by 0 bases and J by 3 bases, leaving 9 bases between them. CDR1 and CDR2 from the germline V gene are MNHEY and SVGAGI. This CDR3 contains 16 residues. In nucleotides, the CDR3 is TGTGCCAGCAGTTACTCCCGCAGTCGCTATAATTCACCCCTCCACTTT. Its protein is CASSYSRSRYNSPLHF.